The source of this TCR beta chain is a study of cytomegalovirus exposure and HLA in healthy donors. Trimming shortened V by 2 bases and J by 8 bases, and 13 bases separated the two germline ends. CDR3 size: 14 residues. Germline CDR1 is SGDLS and CDR2 is YYNGEE. A multiplex PCR was run with 60 Vbeta primers and 13 Jbeta primers. TCRdb keeps only in-frame clones here, not all; method: immunoSEQ multiplex PCR. This sample has about 130,000 clones; around 85% occur once, and the top ten carry around 1.7%. The receptor was derived from a boy aged 5-17 years in good health and CMV-seronegative. The sample consisted of PBMCs. This chain connects TRBV9 to TRBJ1-4; maybe TRBD1 (5 bases). Here the CDR3 DNA reads TGTGCCAGCAGCGTGGGGGGAGACCGAGAAAAACTGTTTTTT. This translates into CASSVGGDREKLFF.